Described below is a single TCR beta chain sequence and its context. Its specificity is not known. The data were produced by immunoSEQ multiplex PCR, yet TCRdb's version contains in-frame clones alone and is incomplete. This sample yields about 5,700 clones, of which approximately 25% are seen a single time; roughly an eighth belongs to the top ten. The sample is drawn from a study of T cell clonotyping in hematopoietic cell transplantation. Study-wide findings and caveats: At the given depth, recipient repertoires were over 95% de novo clonotypes.

The CDR3 is made up of 12 amino acids. Per germline, CDR1 GTSNPN and CDR2 SVGIG (reference sequence). Trimming removed 1 base from V and 11 bases from J; junction bases left unmatched: 7. The receptor was isolated from a male patient aged 40-50 years who had an allogeneic stem cell transplant from an unrelated donor, so the T cells may come from the graft donor. Some clones in this sample may be carry-over from other donors' samples. This material consisted of peripheral blood mononuclear cells, taken 180 days after allogeneic stem cell transplant. The chain has TRBV30 and TRBJ1-1; 7 nucleotides line up with TRBD1. This CDR3 is CAWSASGTAAFF. The CDR3 DNA sequence: TGTGCCTGGAGTGCATCCGGGACAGCCGCTTTCTTT.